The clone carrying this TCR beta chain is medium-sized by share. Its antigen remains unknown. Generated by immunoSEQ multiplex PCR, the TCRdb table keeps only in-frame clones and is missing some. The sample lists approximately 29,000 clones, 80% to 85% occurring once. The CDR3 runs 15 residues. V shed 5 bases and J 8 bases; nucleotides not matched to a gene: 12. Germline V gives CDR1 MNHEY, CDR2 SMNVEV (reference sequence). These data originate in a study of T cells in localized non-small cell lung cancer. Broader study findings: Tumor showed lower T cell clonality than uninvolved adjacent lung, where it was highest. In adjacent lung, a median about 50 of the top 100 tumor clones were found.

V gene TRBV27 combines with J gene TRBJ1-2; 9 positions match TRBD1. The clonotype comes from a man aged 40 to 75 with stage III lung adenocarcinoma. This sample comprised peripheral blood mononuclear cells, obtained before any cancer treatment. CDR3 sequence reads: CASSATWTGAQGYTF. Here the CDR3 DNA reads TGTGCCAGCAGTGCAACCTGGACAGGGGCGCAAGGCTACACCTTC.